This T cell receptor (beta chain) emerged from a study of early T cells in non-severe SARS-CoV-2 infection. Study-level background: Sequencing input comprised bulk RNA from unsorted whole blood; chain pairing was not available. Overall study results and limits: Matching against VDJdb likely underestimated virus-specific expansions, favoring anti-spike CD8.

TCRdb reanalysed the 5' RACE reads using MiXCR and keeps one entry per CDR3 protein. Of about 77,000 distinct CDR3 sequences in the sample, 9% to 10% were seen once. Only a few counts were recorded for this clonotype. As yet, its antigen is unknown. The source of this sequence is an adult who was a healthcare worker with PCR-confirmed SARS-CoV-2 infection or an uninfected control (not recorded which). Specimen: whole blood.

The CDR3 coding sequence is TGTGCCAGCAGTTTGCGAGGGATCCCCGGGGAGCTGTTTTTT. Amino acids: CASSLRGIPGELFF. The gene calls are TRBV12-3 or TRBV12-4 and TRBJ2-2; possibly TRBD2 for D (5 bases). Trimming removed 3 bases from V and 6 bases from J, with 11 bases in between. The CDR3 is 14 residues long.